This T cell receptor beta chain was documented in a study of T cells in Graves' hyperthyroidism and ophthalmopathy (dated by TCRdb to 2018 to 2020). Describing the broader study: Peripheral blood samples were taken at the time of initial diagnosis, prior to any treatment. A discovery cohort of about 96 patients, 43 with Graves' ophthalmopathy and 57 with stable Graves' hyperthyroidism, was used to find distinguishing TCR V-J signatures. Prospective prediction of ophthalmopathy was tested in an independent validation cohort consisting of 18 hyperthyroidism patients and 15 or so patients who later progressed to ophthalmopathy. For training and testing, the 100 or so patients in the discovery cohort were randomly divided in a 7:3 ratio. The study also compared thyroid tissue and blood T-cell repertoires from roughly six Graves' hyperthyroidism patients. After blood sampling, hyperthyroidism patients were treated with methimazole at a starting dose of 30 mg daily, and ophthalmopathy patients were treated with high-dose intravenous methylprednisolone. The paper describes TCR Vbeta CDR3 sequencing of 140 or so peripheral blood samples, made up of 43 ophthalmopathy patients, around 73 hyperthyroidism patients and some 17 progressor patients. Summary of the overall study and its limitations: Sample size was not statistically predetermined, and blinding of investigators to group allocation was not performed. Ophthalmopathy was separated from stable hyperthyroidism by a 13 V-J signature model, with about 88% sensitivity and just over 81% specificity obtained in cross-validation and 80%/75% obtained in testing. In validation, progression to ophthalmopathy was predicted by the model with 70.59% sensitivity and approximately 78% specificity, a median of approximately 6.5 months before onset. Most expanded thyroid clonotypes (frequency above 0.001) were also found in blood, which suggests that blood repertoires may mirror thyroid immune responses.

TCR beta CDR3 regions were amplified from RNA transcripts. The TCR CDR3 was subjected to a first round of RT-PCR using the HTBI primer set and the Qiagen OneStep RT-PCR kit. The libraries were constructed in a second round of multiplex PCR and then size-selected and purified. Libraries were sequenced paired-end with 100 bp reads on an Illumina HiSeq2000. Turning to the authors' computational methods: SOAPnuke was used to process the raw data, removing reads that contained adapters or uncalled bases, had a mean Phred below 15, or lacked an exact match to the constant primer or identifier. High-quality paired reads were merged with COPE v1.2.5, and unique nucleotide sequences were defined as clonotypes. MiTCR v1.1 was used to align clonotypes to the IMGT TRBV, TRBD and TRBJ reference segments. The analysis included only V-J combinations with a frequency above 0.0001, which together covered 99% to 99.2% of the repertoires. The TCS score was defined as the ratio of F50 (clonal expansion) to E x V (chaos), calculated using BLOSUM62-based TCRdist between CDR3 peptides within each V-J. Welch's t-statistics and random forest reduced several hundred V-J features to about 12, which were used in a naive Bayes classifier (R e1071). The Morisita-Horn index was used to measure how similar the thyroid and blood repertoires were. TCRdb took the public reads, trimmed them with fastp at Q25, ran MiXCR for clone calling and kept in-frame beta chains. Entries are consolidated by CDR3 protein sequence, retaining the most common genes and DNA. None of the V and J calls come from the authors' own analysis; TCRdb made them. This sample lists roughly 700,000 distinct CDR3 sequences; 35% were detected once. Approximately 31% of the sample is in the top ten clones.

This clonotype was counted many times. Its antigen is still unknown. No base-level quality is on record; no much larger clone is a single base apart. Graves' hyperthyroidism was defined as stable when no progression to ophthalmopathy occurred over 18 months of follow-up. Hyperthyroidism patients were newly diagnosed, had a disease duration of under 2 months, and were aged 18 to 65 years. Patients with uncontrolled infections, other autoimmune diseases, pregnancy or lactation were excluded. Diagnoses were established on the basis of clinical symptoms, serum thyroxine and TRAb, thyroid ultrasound, and orbital computed tomography. Ficoll-Paque density gradient centrifugation was used to isolate PBMCs from under 11 ml of fresh peripheral blood. Trizol reagent was used to extract total RNA, and RNA quality was then checked on an Agilent 2100 Bioanalyzer. The TCR comes from a woman aged 40 to 50 with Graves' hyperthyroidism. The material sequenced was blood.

The CDR3 loop reads CASSLVGNEQYF. The DNA is as follows: TGCGCCAGCAGCTTGGTCGGCAACGAGCAGTACTTC. The chain couples TRBV5-1 to TRBJ2-7, with no reliable assignment of the D segment. Including the terminal cysteine and phenylalanine, the CDR3 comprises 12 residues. The kept DNA is CDR3 alone, 36 bases in frame from the first base. V is cut by 0 bases and J by 5 bases, and the space between the germline ends is 6 bases. Per the germline V gene, SGHRS is the CDR1 and YFSETQ is the CDR2. The CDR3 plus the reference TRBV5-1 and TRBJ2-7 genes for the other parts give the full variable domain: KAGVTQTPRYLIKTRGQQVTLSCSPISGHRSVSWYQQTPGQGLQFLFEYFSETQRNKGNFPGRFSGRQFSNSRSEMNVSTLELGDSALYLCASSLVGNEQYFGPGTRLTVT.